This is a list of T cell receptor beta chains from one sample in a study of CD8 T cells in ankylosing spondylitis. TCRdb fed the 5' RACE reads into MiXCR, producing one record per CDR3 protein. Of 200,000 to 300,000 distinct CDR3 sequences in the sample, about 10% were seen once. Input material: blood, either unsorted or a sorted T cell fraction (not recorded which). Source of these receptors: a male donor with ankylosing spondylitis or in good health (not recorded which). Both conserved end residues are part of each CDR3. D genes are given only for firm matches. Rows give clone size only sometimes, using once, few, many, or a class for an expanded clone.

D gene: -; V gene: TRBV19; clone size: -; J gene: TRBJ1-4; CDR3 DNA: TGTGCCAGTAGTCCTGACCAGGGAGAAAAACTGTTTTTT; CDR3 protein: CASSPDQGEKLFF
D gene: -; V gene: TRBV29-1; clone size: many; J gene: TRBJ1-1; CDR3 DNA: TGCAGCGTTGAACCAGGACAACTTAACACTGAAGCTTTCTTT; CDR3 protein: CSVEPGQLNTEAFF
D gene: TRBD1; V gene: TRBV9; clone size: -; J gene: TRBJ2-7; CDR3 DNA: TGTGCCAGCAGCGTAGGGGGACAGGCCTACGAGCAGTACTTC; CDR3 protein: CASSVGGQAYEQYF
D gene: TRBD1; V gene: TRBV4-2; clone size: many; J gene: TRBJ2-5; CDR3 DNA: TGTGCCAGCAGCCAAGTTCTTAACAGGGGATCGGGAGAGACCCAGTACTTC; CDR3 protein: CASSQVLNRGSGETQYF
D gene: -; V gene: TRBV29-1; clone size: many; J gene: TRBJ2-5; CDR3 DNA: TGCAGCGTTGAAGGATTGATAGGAAGAGGAGAGACCCAGTACTTC; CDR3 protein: CSVEGLIGRGETQYF
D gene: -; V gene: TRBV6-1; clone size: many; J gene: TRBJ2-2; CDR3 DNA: TGTGCCAGCAGTGAAGCAGGGGACACCGGGGAGCTGTTTTTT; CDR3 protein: CASSEAGDTGELFF
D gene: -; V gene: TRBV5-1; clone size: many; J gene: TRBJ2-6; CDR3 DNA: TGCGCCAGCAGCTGGGGCTCTGGGGCCAACGTCCTGACTTTC; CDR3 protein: CASSWGSGANVLTF
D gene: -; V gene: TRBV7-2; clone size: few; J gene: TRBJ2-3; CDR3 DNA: TGTGCCAGCAGCTTTCTGAGCACCACAGATACGCAGTATTTT; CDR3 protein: CASSFLSTTDTQYF
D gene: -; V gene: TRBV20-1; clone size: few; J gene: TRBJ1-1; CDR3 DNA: TGCAGTGCTAGAGATGACCTTGAAGCTTTCTTT; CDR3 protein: CSARDDLEAFF
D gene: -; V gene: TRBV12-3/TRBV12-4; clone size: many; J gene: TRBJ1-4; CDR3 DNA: TGTGCCAGCAGTTTTAATCCTAATGAAAAACTGTTTTTT; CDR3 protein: CASSFNPNEKLFF
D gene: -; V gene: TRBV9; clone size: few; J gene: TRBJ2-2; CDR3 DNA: TGTGCCAGCAGCGCTGGGGAGTACACCGGGGAGCTGTTTTTT; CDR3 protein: CASSAGEYTGELFF
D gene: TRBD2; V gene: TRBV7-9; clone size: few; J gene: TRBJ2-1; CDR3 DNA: TGTGCCAGCAGCCACCCTAGCGGGAGGGCCTCCTACAATGAGCAGTTCTTC; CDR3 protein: CASSHPSGRASYNEQFF
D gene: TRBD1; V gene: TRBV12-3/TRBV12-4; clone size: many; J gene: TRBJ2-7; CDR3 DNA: TGTGCCAGCAGAGAGGACAGGACATCCTACGAGCAGTACTTC; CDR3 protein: CASREDRTSYEQYF
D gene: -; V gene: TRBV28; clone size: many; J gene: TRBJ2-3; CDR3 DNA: TGTGCCAGCAGTTTAGCGTCCTCCTTAGGCACAGATACGCAGTATTTT; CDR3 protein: CASSLASSLGTDTQYF
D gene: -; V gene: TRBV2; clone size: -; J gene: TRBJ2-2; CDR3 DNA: TGTGCCAGCAGGACCCCCAACACCGGGGAGCTGTTTTTT; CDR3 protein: CASRTPNTGELFF
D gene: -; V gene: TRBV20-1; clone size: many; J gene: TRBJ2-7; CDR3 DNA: TGCAGTGCTAGAGAGGGGGGCGGTTTCTACGAGCAGTACTTC; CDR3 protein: CSAREGGGFYEQYF
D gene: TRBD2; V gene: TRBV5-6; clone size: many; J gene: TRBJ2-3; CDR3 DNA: TGTGCCAGCTCGGGAGGGCAGGGGCAGTATTTT; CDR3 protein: CASSGGQGQYF
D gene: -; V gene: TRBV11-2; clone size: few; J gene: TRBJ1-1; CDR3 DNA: TGTGCCAGCAGCTTAGAAACCCAGGGAACTGAAGCTTTCTTT; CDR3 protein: CASSLETQGTEAFF
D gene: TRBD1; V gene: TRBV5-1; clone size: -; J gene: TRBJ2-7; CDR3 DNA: TGCGCCAGCAGGGGACAGGGGACTTACGAGCAGTACTTC; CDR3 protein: CASRGQGTYEQYF
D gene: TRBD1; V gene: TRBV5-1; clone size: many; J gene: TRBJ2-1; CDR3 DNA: TGCGCCAGCAGTTTAGGACAGGGAGGAGGGGGATACAATGAGCAGTTCTTC; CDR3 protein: CASSLGQGGGGYNEQFF
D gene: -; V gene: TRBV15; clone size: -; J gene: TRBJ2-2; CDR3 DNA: TGTGCCACCAGCAGACTTACCCCCGCCGGGGAGCTGTTTTTT; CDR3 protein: CATSRLTPAGELFF
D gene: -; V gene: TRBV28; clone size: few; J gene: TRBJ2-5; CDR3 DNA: TGTGCCAGCAGTTTCGAGGGTCCAGCGACCCAGTACTTC; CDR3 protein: CASSFEGPATQYF